A single sample is the source of the 10 T cell receptor beta chains below, sequenced in a study of early T cells in non-severe SARS-CoV-2 infection. TCRdb fed the 5' RACE reads into MiXCR, producing one record per CDR3 protein. This table holds 65,000 to 90,000 distinct CDR3 sequences, around 12% found once. Sequenced input: whole blood. The receptors shown here come from an adult who was a healthcare worker with PCR-confirmed SARS-CoV-2 infection or an uninfected control (not recorded which).

The DNA of the CDR3 is TGTGCCAGTAGTATTAACGGAGCGGGAGGTAGCTCCTACGAGCAGTACTTC. It encodes CASSINGAGGSSYEQYF. This chain uses TRBV19 with TRBJ2-7, with 9 bases that match TRBD2. The V segment lost 3 bases and the J segment 0 bases; nucleotides outside the gene matches: 9. This CDR3 is built from 17 residues. The V gene's germline CDR1 is LNHDA and CDR2 SQIVND (reference sequence).

This clonotype occurred many times. The gene calls are TRBV20-1 and TRBJ1-6, with D tentatively TRBD1 (6 bases). Germline lookup yields CDR1 DFQATT and CDR2 SNEGSKA (reference sequence). This CDR3 comprises 12 residues. Trimming took off 7 bases at V and 7 bases at J, with 11 bases between the two ends. The chain's CDR3 is CSVQGGNSPLHF. In DNA, the CDR3 is TGCAGTGTACAGGGTGGGAATTCACCCCTCCACTTT.

This chain links TRBV6-2 or TRBV6-3 with TRBJ2-1, with TRBD2 matching over 8 bases. This CDR3 is built from 14 residues. The J segment lost 14 bases and the V segment lost 0 bases, leaving 9 bases of the junction unmatched. Germline V gene lookup returns CDR1 MNHEY and CDR2 SVGEGT. CDR3 residues: CASSYSNAGGAKFF. Written as DNA, the CDR3 is TGTGCCAGCAGTTACTCGAATGCGGGGGGCGCAAAGTTCTTC.

V and J are TRBV7-3 and TRBJ1-1; no firm D call. Per the germline V gene, CDR1 is SGHTA and CDR2 is FQGTGA. The CDR3 covers 15 residues. V was pared by 6 bases and J by 6 bases, with 20 bases between. The CDR3 DNA follows: TGTGCCAGCAGTTCCGGAAGTGGCGGCGTTGCTGAAGCTTTCTTT. Protein sequence: CASSSGSGGVAEAFF. Complete variable domain (other parts from reference TRBV7-3 and TRBJ1-1): GAGVSQTPSNKVTEKGKYVELRCDPISGHTALYWYRQSLGQGPEFLIYFQGTGAADDSGLPNDRFFAVRPEGSVSTLKIQRTERGDSAVYLCASSSGSGGVAEAFFGQGTRLTVV.

This chain joins TRBV5-1 and TRBJ1-2; 8 bases are shared with TRBD1. The CDR3 extends over 14 amino acids. V lost 5 bases to trimming and J lost 6 bases; unmatched junction nucleotides: 9. CDR1 and CDR2 from the germline V gene are SGHRS and YFSETQ. CDR3 region: CASRDRAGGDGYTF. The DNA for the CDR3 is TGCGCCAGCAGGGACAGGGCAGGGGGCGATGGCTACACCTTC.

This chain links TRBV6-2 or TRBV6-3 with TRBJ2-7, with D tentatively TRBD1 or TRBD2 (5 bases each). The CDR3 covers 14 residues. Trimming removed 6 bases from V and 3 bases from J, with 15 bases in between. Germline assignment: CDR1 MNHEY and CDR2 SVGEGT. CDR3 DNA: TGTGCCAGCAGCCCATGGGACGGACTCTACGAGCAGTACTTC. Translated, it gives CASSPWDGLYEQYF.

This sequence joins TRBV29-1 and TRBJ2-1, with TRBD1 matching over 7 bases. V dropped 7 bases and J dropped 4; count of bases not matched to a gene: 7. Germline CDR1 and CDR2: SQVTM and ANQGSEA. The CDR3 runs to 13 residues. The CDR3 DNA sequence: TGCAGCGCTGGACAGGAGCTTTACAATGAGCAGTTCTTC. Translating it yields CSAGQELYNEQFF.

The chain combines TRBV11-3 with TRBJ2-3; D might be TRBD2 (7 bases). The germline V and J ends were trimmed by 5 bases and 2 bases, with 14 bases remaining between them. CDR1 is SGHNT and CDR2 is YENEEA in the germline V gene. This CDR3 has 15 residues. Written as DNA, the CDR3 is TGTGCCAGCAGCCACGGGGGGCAGAACACAGATACGCAGTATTTT. It is translated as CASSHGGQNTDTQYF.

This clonotype was seen only a few times. The genes are TRBV7-8 and TRBJ1-1, with D possibly being TRBD1 (5 bases). Between the trimmed V and J ends, which lost 3 bases and 1 base, there was a span of 15 bases. Per germline, CDR1 SGHVS and CDR2 FQNEAQ. This CDR3 is 16 amino acids long. CDR3 amino acids: CASSFRMGTGNTEAFF. CDR3 nucleotides: TGTGCCAGCAGCTTCAGGATGGGGACGGGGAACACTGAAGCTTTCTTT.

In this sample, this clonotype turned up many times. The chain combines TRBV12-3 or TRBV12-4 with TRBJ2-3; a possible D gene is TRBD1 (7 bases). V was pared by 7 bases and J by 0 bases, with 14 bases between. The CDR3 runs to 15 residues. The CDR3 DNA sequence: TGTGCCAGCATCCAGGGGGGAGCGAGCACAGATACGCAGTATTTT. It codes for CASIQGGASTDTQYF.